The next 20 T cell receptor beta chains were all read from a single sample in a study of a mutant IDH1 vaccine in newly diagnosed glioma. Time point: week 35, safety follow-up. Topical imiquimod accompanied each vaccine dose, which consisted of 300 ug of mutant IDH1 20-mer peptide. The antigens these receptors bind are not known. The data were produced by immunoSEQ multiplex PCR, yet TCRdb's version contains in-frame clones alone and is incomplete. The sample includes tens of thousands of clones, less than 90% of them seen just once. The specimen comprised PBMCs, sampled from a glioma patient whose treatment included an IDH1 peptide vaccine. The receptors come from a man in his thirties or forties with glioma.

This chain links TRBV7-9 with TRBJ2-7; 11 bases are shared with TRBD2. J was trimmed by 3 bases and V by 4 bases; bases with no gene match: 8. This CDR3 contains 16 residues. Germline CDR1 and CDR2: SEHNR and FQNEAQ (reference sequence). CDR3 DNA: TGTGCCAGCAGCTACGGGGGGACTAGCGGACACTACGAGCAGTACTTC. Amino acids: CASSYGGTSGHYEQYF.

The chain employs TRBV7-9 and TRBJ2-1; 9 bases are a match to TRBD1. Per the germline V gene, CDR1 is SEHNR and CDR2 is FQNEAQ (reference sequence). The V segment lost 5 bases and the J segment 9 bases; nucleotides outside the gene matches: 11. The CDR3 contains 15 residues. CDR3 coding DNA: TGTGCCAGCAGCCCGGACAGGGGATCGATTATTGAGCAGTTCTTC. It codes for CASSPDRGSIIEQFF.

This clone came up a few times. V usage is TRBV28 and J usage is TRBJ1-1, with D uncertain. The CDR3 has 17 amino acids. The V and J ends lost 1 base and 3 bases respectively, with 18 bases between them. The germline V gene has CDR1 MDHEN and CDR2 SYDVKM. The CDR3 bases are TGTGCCAGCAGTTTATCGGGTTCTAACCCGCGATACACTGAAGCTTTCTTT. It translates to CASSLSGSNPRYTEAFF. Based on the CDR3 plus reference TRBV28 and TRBJ1-1, the full variable domain is DVKVTQSSRYLVKRTGEKVFLECVQDMDHENMFWYRQDPGLGLRLIYFSYDVKMKEKGDIPEGYSVSREKKERFSLILESASTNQTSMYLCASSLSGSNPRYTEAFFGQGTRLTVV.

J is TRBJ2-1 and V is TRBV5-1, with D possibly being TRBD1 or TRBD2 (6 bases each). CDR1 is SGHRS, CDR2 YFSETQ, per germline. This CDR3 contains 14 residues. V lost 7 bases, J lost 15 bases, and 26 bases lay in between. The CDR3 nucleotides read TGCGCCAGCGGGTCAGCAGGCGCGGGACAAAGTAGGTTCTTC. This codes for CASGSAGAGQSRFF.

This rearrangement joins TRBV19 to TRBJ2-7; 7 bases are shared with TRBD2. V shed 3 bases and J 3 bases; nucleotides not matched to a gene: 8. Looked up from germline, CDR1 is LNHDA and CDR2 is SQIVND (reference sequence). This CDR3 region has 15 residues. This chain's CDR3 is CASSIQGGGRYEQYF. Written as DNA, the CDR3 is TGTGCCAGTAGTATTCAGGGCGGGGGACGCTACGAGCAGTACTTC.

The chain has TRBV5-1 and TRBJ2-5, with 8 bases aligning to TRBD1. The CDR3 spans 17 residues. The trim removed 2 bases at V and 1 base at J, leaving 10 bases unmatched. The germline V gene encodes CDR1 SGHRS and CDR2 YFSETQ. CDR3 loop: CASSLPPWQGAQETQYF. In DNA, the CDR3 is TGCGCCAGCAGCTTACCTCCCTGGCAGGGGGCCCAAGAGACCCAGTACTTC.

This clone was seen more than once but under ten times. The CDR3 reads CAWVLLGNTEAFF. CDR3 in DNA: TGTGCCTGGGTTTTACTGGGGAACACTGAAGCTTTCTTT. The rearrangement links TRBV30 to TRBJ1-1, with D uncertain. Between the trimmed V and J ends, which lost 5 bases and 1 base, there was a span of 11 bases. The CDR3 runs to 13 residues. Germline V gene sequence: CDR1 GTSNPN, CDR2 SVGIG (reference sequence).

The genes are TRBV2 and TRBJ1-6; 8 bases are a match to TRBD1. The V gene end was trimmed by 6 bases and the J gene end by 7 bases; junction bases not matched to a gene: 8. Germline CDR1 reads SNHLY; CDR2 reads FYNNEI. The CDR3 is 15 amino acids. The CDR3 spells CASRPGQGPNSPLHF. Here the CDR3 DNA reads TGTGCCAGCAGGCCTGGACAGGGTCCCAATTCACCCCTCCACTTT.

The J gene is TRBJ1-1, the V gene TRBV6-1; D remains unclear. The CDR3 loop spans 13 amino acids. Germline CDR1 and CDR2: MNHNS and SASEGT. The V gene lost 6 bases and the J gene lost 1 base, with 9 bases spanning the gap. CDR3 coding DNA: TGTGCCAGCAGCCGGGTCCAGAACACTGAAGCTTTCTTT. It codes for CASSRVQNTEAFF.

The chain joins TRBV11-3 to TRBJ2-5; D ambiguous. V lost 1 base and J lost 5, with 5 bases in between. The CDR3 length is 12 residues. Germline values: CDR1 SGHNT, CDR2 YENEEA. This CDR3 is CASSLVKETQYF. The CDR3 DNA sequence: TGTGCCAGCAGCTTAGTGAAGGAGACCCAGTACTTC.

The chain has TRBV5-5 and TRBJ2-5; no clear D. Trimming shortened V by 2 bases and J by 5 bases, and 10 bases separated the two germline ends. The CDR3 is 13 amino acids. Germline lookup yields CDR1 SGHKS and CDR2 YYEKEE (reference sequence). The CDR3 loop is CASSFRHGETQYF. The DNA of the CDR3 is TGTGCCAGCAGCTTCCGGCATGGGGAGACCCAGTACTTC.

The V call is TRBV7-9, the J call TRBJ2-7, with a tentative D call TRBD1 (6 bases). The CDR3 has 12 amino acids. The germline V gene has CDR1 SEHNR and CDR2 FQNEAQ (reference sequence). V lost 6 bases to trimming and J lost 4 bases, with 10 bases between them. The CDR3 coding sequence is TGTGCCAGCAGTTCCCAGGGGTACGAGCAGTACTTC. This sequence encodes CASSSQGYEQYF. The entire variable domain, with the rest obtained from reference TRBV7-9 and TRBJ2-7, is as follows: DTGVSQNPRHKITKRGQNVTFRCDPISEHNRLYWYRQTLGQGPEFLTYFQNEAQLEKSRLLSDRFSAERPKGSFSTLEIQRTEQGDSAMYLCASSSQGYEQYFGPGTRLTVT.

The V call is TRBV7-9, the J call TRBJ1-6; maybe TRBD1 (6 bases). Germline V gene data show CDR1 as SEHNR and CDR2 as FQNEAQ (reference sequence). V was trimmed by 3 bases and J by 10 bases, leaving 16 bases between them. This CDR3 contains 15 residues. CDR3 residues: CASSFGDNPSSPLHF. In DNA, the CDR3 is TGTGCCAGCAGCTTTGGGGACAATCCTTCCTCACCCCTCCACTTT.

The chain recombines TRBV18 with TRBJ1-4; perhaps TRBD1 as D (5 bases). Germline CDR1 and CDR2: KGHSH and LQKENI. The CDR3 covers 16 residues. V lost 0 bases, J lost 8 bases, and 16 bases lay in between. The CDR3, as DNA: TGTGCCAGCTCACCACCGGTGGCGGGACGCGCAGAAAAACTGTTTTTT. Its translation: CASSPPVAGRAEKLFF.

The chain carries TRBV6-1 and TRBJ2-2; D remains unclear. V was cut by 0 bases and J by 7 bases, with 9 bases left in between. This CDR3 region has 14 residues. Germline CDR1 and CDR2: MNHNS and SASEGT. The CDR3 sequence is CASSEALENGELFF. CDR3 coding DNA: TGTGCCAGCAGTGAAGCGCTAGAAAACGGGGAGCTGTTTTTT.

The chain links TRBV6-5 to TRBJ2-2; D gene ambiguous. Per germline, CDR1 MNHEY and CDR2 SVGAGI. V lost 8 bases and J 6 bases, leaving 13 bases between the germline ends. The CDR3 consists of 13 residues. As DNA, the CDR3 is TGTGCCAGCTGTATGTCCACGTCCGGGGAGCTGTTTTTT. Translated, it gives CASCMSTSGELFF.

The rearrangement links TRBV29-1 to TRBJ2-1, with D maybe TRBD2 (5 bases). Germline V gene data show CDR1 as SQVTM and CDR2 as ANQGSEA. V lost 4 bases to trimming and J lost 3 bases, with 10 bases between them. The length of the CDR3 is 13 residues. CDR3: CSVGRGNYNEQFF. DNA of the CDR3: TGCAGCGTTGGCCGGGGAAACTACAATGAGCAGTTCTTC.

The chain employs TRBV19 and TRBJ2-1, with D perhaps matching TRBD1 (6 bases). This CDR3 comprises 14 residues. V lost 3 bases and J 8 bases, leaving 14 bases between the germline ends. The germline V gene has CDR1 LNHDA and CDR2 SQIVND (reference sequence). CDR3 region: CASSMRQGKDEQFF. The CDR3 nucleotides read TGTGCCAGTAGTATGAGGCAGGGGAAGGATGAGCAGTTCTTC.

The chain combines TRBV5-4 with TRBJ2-5; 8 bases map to TRBD1. The J call is in doubt because the DNA end fits TRBJ2-7 better. CDR1 SGHNT and CDR2 YYREEE come from the germline V gene (reference sequence). The CDR3 extends over 13 amino acids. The DNA of the CDR3 is TGTGCCAGCAGCGCCGGACAGGGCGGCGAGCAGTACTTC. Its translation is CASSAGQGGEQYF.

V and J are TRBV19 and TRBJ1-5, with TRBD1 as a possible D gene (5 bases). Germline V lookup: CDR1 LNHDA, CDR2 SQIVND (reference sequence). The CDR3 is 16 residues long. Deletions cut 1 base from V and 1 base from J, with 11 bases between. The CDR3 DNA follows: TGTGCCAGTAGTATAGCGCTTCGACAGAGCAATCAGCCCCAGCATTTT. It yields the protein CASSIALRQSNQPQHF.